This paragraph reports one TCR beta chain. The record originates from a study of blood T cell repertoires in COVID-19. Germline CDR1 and CDR2: SGHTA and FQGNSA. V lost 5 bases to trimming and J lost 5 bases, with 18 bases between them. This CDR3 is 16 amino acids long. Measured with immunoSEQ multiplex PCR; TCRdb has only the in-frame clones, and not every one. The sample carries roughly 200,000 clones, 85% recorded once. This clonotype was sampled from a middle-aged man who had recovered from COVID-19. The sample comprised PBMCs or T cells enriched from blood (not recorded which). The chain employs TRBV7-2 and TRBJ2-2, with D unclear. Here the CDR3 DNA reads TGTGCCAGCAGCCCAGGCCCTTCCGGAAGTACCGGGGAGCTGTTTTTT. Translated: CASSPGPSGSTGELFF.